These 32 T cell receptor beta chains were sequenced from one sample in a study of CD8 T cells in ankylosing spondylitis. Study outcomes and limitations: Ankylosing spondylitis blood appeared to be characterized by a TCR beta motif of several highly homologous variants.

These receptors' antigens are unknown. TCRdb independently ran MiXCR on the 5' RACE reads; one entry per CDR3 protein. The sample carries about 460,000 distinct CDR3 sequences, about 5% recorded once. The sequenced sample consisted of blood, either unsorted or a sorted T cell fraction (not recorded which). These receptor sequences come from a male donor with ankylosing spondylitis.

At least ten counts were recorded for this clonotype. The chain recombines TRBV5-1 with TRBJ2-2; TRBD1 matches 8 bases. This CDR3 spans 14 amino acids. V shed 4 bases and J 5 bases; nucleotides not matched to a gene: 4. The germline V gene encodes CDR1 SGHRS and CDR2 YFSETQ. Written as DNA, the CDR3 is TGCGCCAGCAGCCGGACAGGGTGGACCGGGGAGCTGTTTTTT. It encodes CASSRTGWTGELFF.

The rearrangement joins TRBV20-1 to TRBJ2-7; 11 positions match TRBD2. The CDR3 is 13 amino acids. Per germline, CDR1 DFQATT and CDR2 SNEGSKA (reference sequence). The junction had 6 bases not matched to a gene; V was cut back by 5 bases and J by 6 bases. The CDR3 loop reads CSAGGLAGGEQYF. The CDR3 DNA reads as TGCAGTGCTGGGGGGCTAGCGGGAGGCGAGCAGTACTTC.

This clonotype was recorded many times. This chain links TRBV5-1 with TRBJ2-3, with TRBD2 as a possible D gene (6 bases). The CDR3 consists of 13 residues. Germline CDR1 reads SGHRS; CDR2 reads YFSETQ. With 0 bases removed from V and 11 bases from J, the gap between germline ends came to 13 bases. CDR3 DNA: TGCGCCAGCAGCTTGGTTACGGAGGGGAAGCAGTATTTT. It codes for CASSLVTEGKQYF.

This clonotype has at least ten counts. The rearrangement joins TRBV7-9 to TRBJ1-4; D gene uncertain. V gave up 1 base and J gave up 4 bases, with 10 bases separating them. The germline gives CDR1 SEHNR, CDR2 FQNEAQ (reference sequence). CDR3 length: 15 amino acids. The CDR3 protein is CASSLGSSDNEKLFF. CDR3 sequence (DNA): TGTGCCAGCAGCTTAGGATCCAGCGATAATGAAAAACTGTTTTTT.

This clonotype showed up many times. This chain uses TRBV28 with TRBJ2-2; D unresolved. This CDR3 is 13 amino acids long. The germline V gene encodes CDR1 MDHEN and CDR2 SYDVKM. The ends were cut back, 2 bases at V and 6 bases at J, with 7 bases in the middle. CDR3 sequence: CASSLRAPGELFF. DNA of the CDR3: TGTGCCAGCAGTTTACGAGCTCCCGGGGAGCTGTTTTTT. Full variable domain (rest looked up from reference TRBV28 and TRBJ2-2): DVKVTQSSRYLVKRTGEKVFLECVQDMDHENMFWYRQDPGLGLRLIYFSYDVKMKEKGDIPEGYSVSREKKERFSLILESASTNQTSMYLCASSLRAPGELFFGEGSRLTVL.

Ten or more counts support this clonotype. For the CDR3, the DNA is TGTGCCACCAGCAGGCTTGGAGGTTGGGGGATCAAAAACATTCAGTACTTC. Its translation: CATSRLGGWGIKNIQYF. This chain uses TRBV15 with TRBJ2-4; D is perhaps TRBD1 or TRBD2 (5 bases each). Germline V gene sequence: CDR1 LNHNV, CDR2 YYDKDF (reference sequence). Trimming stripped 3 bases from V and 3 bases from J, with 18 bases between. This CDR3 has 17 residues.

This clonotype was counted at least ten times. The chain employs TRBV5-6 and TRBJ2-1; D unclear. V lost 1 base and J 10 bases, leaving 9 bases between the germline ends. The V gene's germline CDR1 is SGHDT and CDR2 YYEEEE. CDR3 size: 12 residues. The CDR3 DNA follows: TGTGCCAGCAGCTTGAGGTATTGGGAGCAGTTCTTC. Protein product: CASSLRYWEQFF.

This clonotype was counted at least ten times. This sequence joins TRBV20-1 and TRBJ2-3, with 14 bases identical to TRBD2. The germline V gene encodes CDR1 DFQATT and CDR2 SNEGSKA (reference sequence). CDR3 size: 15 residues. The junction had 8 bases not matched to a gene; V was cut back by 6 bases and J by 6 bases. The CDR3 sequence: CSATARLAGGDTQYF. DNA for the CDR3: TGCAGTGCCACCGCCCGACTAGCGGGAGGGGATACGCAGTATTTT.

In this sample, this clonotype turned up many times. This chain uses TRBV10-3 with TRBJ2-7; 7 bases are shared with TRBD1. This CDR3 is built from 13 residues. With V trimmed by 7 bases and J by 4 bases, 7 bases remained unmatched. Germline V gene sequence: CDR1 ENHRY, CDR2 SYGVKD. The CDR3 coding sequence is TGTGCCATCACCCGGGACAGAAGATACGAGCAGTACTTC. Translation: CAITRDRRYEQYF.

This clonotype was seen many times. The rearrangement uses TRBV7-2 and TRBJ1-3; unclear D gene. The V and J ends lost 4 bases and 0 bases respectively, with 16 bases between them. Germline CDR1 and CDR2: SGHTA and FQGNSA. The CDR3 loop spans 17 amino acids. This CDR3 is CASSSFPTEVSGNTIYF. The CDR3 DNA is TGTGCCAGCAGCTCCTTCCCGACGGAGGTCTCTGGAAACACCATATATTTT.

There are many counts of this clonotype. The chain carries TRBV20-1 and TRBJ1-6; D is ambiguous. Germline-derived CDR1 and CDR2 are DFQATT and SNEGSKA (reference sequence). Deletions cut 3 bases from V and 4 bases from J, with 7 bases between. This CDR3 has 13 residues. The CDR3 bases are TGCAGTGCTAGGCGACTTTATAATTCACCCCTCCACTTT. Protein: CSARRLYNSPLHF.

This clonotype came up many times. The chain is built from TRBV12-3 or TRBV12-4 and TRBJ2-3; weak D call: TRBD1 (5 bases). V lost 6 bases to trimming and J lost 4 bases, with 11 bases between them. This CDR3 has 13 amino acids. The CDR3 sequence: CASRQVSADTQYF. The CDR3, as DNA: TGTGCCAGCAGACAGGTTTCCGCAGATACGCAGTATTTT.

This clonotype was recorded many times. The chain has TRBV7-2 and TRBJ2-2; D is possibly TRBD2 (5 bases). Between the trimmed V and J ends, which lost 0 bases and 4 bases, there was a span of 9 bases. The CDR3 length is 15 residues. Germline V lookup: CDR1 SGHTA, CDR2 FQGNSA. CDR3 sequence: CASSLAVAGTGELFF. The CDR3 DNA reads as TGTGCCAGCAGCTTAGCAGTGGCGGGCACCGGGGAGCTGTTTTTT.

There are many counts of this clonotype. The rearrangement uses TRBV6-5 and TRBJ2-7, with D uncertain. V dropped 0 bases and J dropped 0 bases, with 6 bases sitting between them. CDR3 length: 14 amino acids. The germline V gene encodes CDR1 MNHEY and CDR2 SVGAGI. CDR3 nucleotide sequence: TGTGCCAGCAGTTACTCCTTTGACTCCTACGAGCAGTACTTC. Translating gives CASSYSFDSYEQYF.

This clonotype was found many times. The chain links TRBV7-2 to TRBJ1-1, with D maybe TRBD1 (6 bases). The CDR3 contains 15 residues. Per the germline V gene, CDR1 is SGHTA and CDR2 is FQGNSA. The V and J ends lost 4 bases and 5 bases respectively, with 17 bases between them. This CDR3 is CASSYRDTQGTEAFF. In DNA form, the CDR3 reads TGTGCCAGCAGCTACCGGGACACCCAGGGGACTGAAGCTTTCTTT.

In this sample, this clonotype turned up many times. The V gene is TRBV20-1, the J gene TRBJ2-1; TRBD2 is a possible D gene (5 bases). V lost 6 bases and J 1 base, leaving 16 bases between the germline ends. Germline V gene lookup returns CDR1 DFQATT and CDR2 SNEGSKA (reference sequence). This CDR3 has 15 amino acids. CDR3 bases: TGCAGTGCGGAGGACCGCCTGGAATCCTACAATGAGCAGTTCTTC. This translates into CSAEDRLESYNEQFF.

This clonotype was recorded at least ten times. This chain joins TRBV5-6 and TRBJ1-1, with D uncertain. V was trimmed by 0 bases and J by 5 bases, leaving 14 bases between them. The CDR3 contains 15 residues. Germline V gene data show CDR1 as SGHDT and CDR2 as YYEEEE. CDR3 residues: CASSLVGFWGTEAFF. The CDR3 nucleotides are TGTGCCAGCAGCTTGGTGGGTTTTTGGGGAACTGAAGCTTTCTTT.

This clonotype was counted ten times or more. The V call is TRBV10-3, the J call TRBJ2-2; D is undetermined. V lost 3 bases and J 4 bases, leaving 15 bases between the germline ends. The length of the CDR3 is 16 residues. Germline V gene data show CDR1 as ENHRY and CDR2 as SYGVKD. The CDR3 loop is CAISENGPMSTGELFF. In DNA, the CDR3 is TGTGCCATCAGTGAAAACGGCCCTATGAGCACCGGGGAGCTGTTTTTT.

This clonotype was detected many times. CDR3 loop: CSARTGLVSEQFF. DNA of the CDR3: TGCAGTGCTCGGACAGGGCTTGTCTCTGAGCAGTTCTTC. This chain connects TRBV20-1 to TRBJ2-1, with TRBD1 matching over 8 bases. V was clipped by 5 bases and J by 9 bases; unmatched bases: 9. Germline CDR1 DFQATT, CDR2 SNEGSKA (reference sequence). This CDR3 contains 13 residues.

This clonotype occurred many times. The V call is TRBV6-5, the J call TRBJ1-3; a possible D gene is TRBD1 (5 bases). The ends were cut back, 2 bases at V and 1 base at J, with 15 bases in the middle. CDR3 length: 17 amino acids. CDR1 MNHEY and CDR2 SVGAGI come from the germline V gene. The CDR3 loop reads CASSYRLAGRSGNTIYF. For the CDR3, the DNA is TGTGCCAGCAGTTACAGGTTGGCAGGGCGGTCTGGAAACACCATATATTTT.

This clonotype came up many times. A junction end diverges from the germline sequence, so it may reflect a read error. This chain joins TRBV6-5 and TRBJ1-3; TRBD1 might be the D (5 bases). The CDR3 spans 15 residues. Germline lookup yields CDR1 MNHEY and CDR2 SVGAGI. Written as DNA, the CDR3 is TGCGCCAGCAGCTACTCAGGGAGCTCTGGAAACACCATATATTTT. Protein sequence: CASSYSGSSGNTIYF.

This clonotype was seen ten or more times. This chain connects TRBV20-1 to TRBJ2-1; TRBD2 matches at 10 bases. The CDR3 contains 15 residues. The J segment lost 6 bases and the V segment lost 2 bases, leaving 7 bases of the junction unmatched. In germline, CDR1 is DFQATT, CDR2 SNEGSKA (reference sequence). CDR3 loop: CSARSSGSVGNEQFF. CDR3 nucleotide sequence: TGCAGTGCTAGATCTAGCGGGAGTGTCGGCAATGAGCAGTTCTTC.

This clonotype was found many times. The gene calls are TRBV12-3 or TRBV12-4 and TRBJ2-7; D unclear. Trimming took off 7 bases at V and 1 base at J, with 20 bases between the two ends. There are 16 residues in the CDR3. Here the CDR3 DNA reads TGTGCCAGCACCCGATCAGGTTCAGGACGATCCTACGAGCAGTACTTC. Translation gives CASTRSGSGRSYEQYF.

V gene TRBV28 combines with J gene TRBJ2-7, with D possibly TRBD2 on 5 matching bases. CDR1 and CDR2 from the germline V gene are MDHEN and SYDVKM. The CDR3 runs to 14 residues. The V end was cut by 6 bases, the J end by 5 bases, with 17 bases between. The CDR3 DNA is TGTGCCAGCAGGGGATATCGGGGATCCCACGAGCAGTACTTC. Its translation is CASRGYRGSHEQYF.

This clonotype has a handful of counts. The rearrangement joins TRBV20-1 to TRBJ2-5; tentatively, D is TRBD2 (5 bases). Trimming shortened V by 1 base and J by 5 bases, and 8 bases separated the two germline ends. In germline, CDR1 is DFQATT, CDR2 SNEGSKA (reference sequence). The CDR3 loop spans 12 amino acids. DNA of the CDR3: TGCAGTGCTAGAGTGAGGAGGGAGACCCAGTACTTC. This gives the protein CSARVRRETQYF.

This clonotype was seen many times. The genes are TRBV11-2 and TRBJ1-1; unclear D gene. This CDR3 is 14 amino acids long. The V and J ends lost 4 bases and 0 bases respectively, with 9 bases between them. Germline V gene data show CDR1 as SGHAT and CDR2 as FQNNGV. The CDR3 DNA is TGTGCCAGCAGCTCGCGGCATATGAACACTGAAGCTTTCTTT. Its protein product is CASSSRHMNTEAFF.

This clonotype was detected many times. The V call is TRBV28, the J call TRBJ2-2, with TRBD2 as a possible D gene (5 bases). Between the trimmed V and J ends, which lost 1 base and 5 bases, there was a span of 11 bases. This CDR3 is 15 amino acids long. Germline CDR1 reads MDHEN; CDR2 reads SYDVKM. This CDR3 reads CASSLSAPGTGELFF. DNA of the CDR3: TGTGCCAGCAGTTTATCAGCACCGGGGACCGGGGAGCTGTTTTTT.

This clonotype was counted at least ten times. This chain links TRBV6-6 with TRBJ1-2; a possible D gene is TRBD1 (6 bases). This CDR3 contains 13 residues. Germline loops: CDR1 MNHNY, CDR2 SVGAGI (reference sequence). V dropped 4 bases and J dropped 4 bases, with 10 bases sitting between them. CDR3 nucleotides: TGTGCCAGCAGTTTCAAACAGGGCTATGGCTACACCTTC. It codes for CASSFKQGYGYTF.

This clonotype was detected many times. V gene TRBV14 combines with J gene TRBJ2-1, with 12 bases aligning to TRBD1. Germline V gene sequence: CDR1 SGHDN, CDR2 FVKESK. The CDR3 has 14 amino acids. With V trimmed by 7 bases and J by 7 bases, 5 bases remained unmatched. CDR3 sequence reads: CASTGTGGRNEQFF. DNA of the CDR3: TGTGCCAGCACCGGGACAGGGGGCAGGAATGAGCAGTTCTTC. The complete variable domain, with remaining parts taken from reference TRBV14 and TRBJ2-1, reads EAGVTQFPSHSVIEKGQTVTLRCDPISGHDNLYWYRRVMGKEIKFLLHFVKESKQDESGMPNNRFLAERTGGTYSTLKVQPAELEDSGVYFCASTGTGGRNEQFFGPGTRLTVL.

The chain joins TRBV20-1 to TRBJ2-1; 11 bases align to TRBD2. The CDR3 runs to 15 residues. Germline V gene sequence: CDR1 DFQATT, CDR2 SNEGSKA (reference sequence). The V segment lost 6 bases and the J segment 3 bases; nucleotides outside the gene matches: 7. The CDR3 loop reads CSATIAGGNYNEQFF. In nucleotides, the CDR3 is TGCAGTGCCACGATAGCGGGGGGGAACTACAATGAGCAGTTCTTC.

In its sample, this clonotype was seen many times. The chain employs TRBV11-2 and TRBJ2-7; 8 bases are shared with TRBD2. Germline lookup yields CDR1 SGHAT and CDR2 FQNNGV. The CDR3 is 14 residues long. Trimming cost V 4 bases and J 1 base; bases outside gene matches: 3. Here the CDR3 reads CASSSGLASYEQYF. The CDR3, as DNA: TGTGCCAGCAGCTCTGGACTAGCATCCTACGAGCAGTACTTC.

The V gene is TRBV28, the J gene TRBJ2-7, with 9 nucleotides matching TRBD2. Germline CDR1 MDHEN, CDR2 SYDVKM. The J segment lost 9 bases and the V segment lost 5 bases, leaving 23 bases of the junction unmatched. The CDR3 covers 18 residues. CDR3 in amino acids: CASSLLIAGGAPIVGQYF. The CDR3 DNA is TGTGCCAGCAGTCTTCTTATCGCGGGAGGGGCGCCCATTGTGGGGCAGTACTTC.